The 28 T cell receptor beta chains in this list originate from one sample, sequenced in a study of blood T cells in healthy people across ages. PCR was performed a second time for 7 to 11 cycles using a sample-barcoded 5' primer and a J-beta primer mix. TCRdb called the 5' RACE reads again in MiXCR, with one record for every CDR3 protein. The sample contains fewer than 2,000,000 distinct CDR3 sequences, 35% to 50% of which appear only once. Specimen: blood. The receptor source for this set is a human donor in good health.

The rearrangement uses TRBV7-9 and TRBJ2-5; D is perhaps TRBD1 (5 bases). The J call is doubtful: the DNA matches TRBJ2-7 better. The CDR3 spans 17 residues. The germline V gene has CDR1 SEHNR and CDR2 FQNEAQ (reference sequence). DNA for the CDR3: TGTGCCAGCAGCCTTACTCTGGACATCCCCCTTGAGTACGAGCAGTACTTC. Its protein product is CASSLTLDIPLEYEQYF.

J is TRBJ2-6 and V is TRBV28; D gene unclear. Per the germline V gene, CDR1 is MDHEN and CDR2 is SYDVKM. V lost 5 bases and J 0 bases, leaving 11 bases between the germline ends. CDR3 length: 16 residues. The CDR3 region has the DNA TGTGCCAGCAGTCGACACCTGAGCTCTGGGGCCAACGTCCTGACTTTC. This sequence encodes CASSRHLSSGANVLTF.

This clonotype was recorded only once. The CDR3 ends on some other residue instead of the conserved phenylalanine or tryptophan, so this is likely a read error. The genes are TRBV11-2 and TRBJ2-5; the match to TRBD2 covers 14 bases. With V trimmed by 5 bases and J by 5 bases, 4 bases remained unmatched. Germline CDR1 and CDR2: SGHAT and FQNNGV. The CDR3 is 15 amino acids. This chain's CDR3 is CASSPTSGGVETQYV. In DNA form, the CDR3 reads TGTGCCAGCAGCCCGACTAGCGGGGGGGTGGAGACCCAGTACGTC.

This clonotype has a handful of counts. This may be a read error, as it is one base from a much larger clone. The chain joins TRBV29-1 to TRBJ1-5; 9 nucleotides agree with TRBD1. V shed 7 bases and J 7 bases; nucleotides not matched to a gene: 14. This CDR3 region has 15 residues. CDR1 and CDR2 (germline): SQVTM, ANQGSEA. The DNA of the CDR3 is TGCAGCGCGTCCCCCGGGACAGGGTTTGACCAGCCCCAGCATTTT. It yields the protein CSASPGTGFDQPQHF. The entire variable domain, with the rest obtained from reference TRBV29-1 and TRBJ1-5, is as follows: SAVISQKPSRDICQRGTSLTIQCQVDSQVTMMFWYRQQPGQSLTLIATANQGSEATYESGFVIDKFPISRPNLTFSTLTVSNMSPEDSSIYLCSASPGTGFDQPQHFGDGTRLSIL.

DNA of the CDR3: TGTGCCAGCAGCTTAGCCCCCCCAGGACGGACGAACACTGAAGCTTTCTTT. Its translation is CASSLAPPGRTNTEAFF. The chain employs TRBV7-2 and TRBJ1-1; no clear D gene. V was shortened by 0 bases and J by 1 base, with 15 bases between the two germline ends. Germline-derived CDR1 and CDR2 are SGHTA and FQGNSA. This CDR3 comprises 17 residues.

This clonotype has only a few counts. In DNA, the CDR3 is TGTGCCAGCAGCTTAACGGGACCCACCGGGGAGCTGTTTTTT. It specifies CASSLTGPTGELFF. The chain has TRBV7-3 and TRBJ2-2; the D gene could be TRBD1 or TRBD2 (5 bases each). Germline CDR1 and CDR2: SGHTA and FQGTGA. The CDR3 is 14 residues long. The ends were cut back, 0 bases at V and 4 bases at J, with 6 bases in the middle. The variable domain in full, completed from reference TRBV7-3 and TRBJ2-2, reads GAGVSQTPSNKVTEKGKYVELRCDPISGHTALYWYRQSLGQGPEFLIYFQGTGAADDSGLPNDRFFAVRPEGSVSTLKIQRTERGDSAVYLCASSLTGPTGELFFGEGSRLTVL.

The gene calls are TRBV24-1 and TRBJ2-2; weak D call: TRBD2 (5 bases). The V gene lost 1 base and the J gene lost 4 bases, with 15 bases spanning the gap. This CDR3 spans 17 amino acids. Germline V gene data show CDR1 as KGHDR and CDR2 as SFDVKD. The CDR3 bases are TGTGCCACCAGTGATTTAAGGGCAAAGGCGGGCACCGGGGAGCTGTTTTTT. Protein sequence: CATSDLRAKAGTGELFF.

The chain combines TRBV20-1 with TRBJ1-2; D uncertain. Per the germline V gene, CDR1 is DFQATT and CDR2 is SNEGSKA (reference sequence). CDR3 length: 18 amino acids. Trimming shortened V by 0 bases and J by 5 bases, and 25 bases separated the two germline ends. CDR3 nucleotide sequence: TGCAGTGCTAGAGACCCAAAGGCCCCGTATGCTTGGGCTTATGGCTACACCTTC. This encodes CSARDPKAPYAWAYGYTF.

The CDR3, as DNA: TGTGCCAGCAGCCAACAGGGGGCAAGAGGCTACACCTTC. Protein product: CASSQQGARGYTF. The chain combines TRBV13 with TRBJ1-2, with 9 bases fitting TRBD1. J lost 8 bases, V lost 5 bases, and 6 bases had no gene match. Germline loops: CDR1 PRHDT, CDR2 FYEKMQ (reference sequence). The CDR3 length is 13 residues. Complete variable domain (other parts from reference TRBV13 and TRBJ1-2): AAGVIQSPRHLIKEKRETATLKCYPIPRHDTVYWYQQGPGQDPQFLISFYEKMQSDKGSIPDRFSAQQFSDYHSELNMSSLELGDSALYFCASSQQGARGYTFGSGTRLTVV.

The chain has TRBV4-3 and TRBJ2-3; D might be TRBD2 (6 bases). With 0 bases removed from V and 4 bases from J, the gap between germline ends came to 17 bases. CDR1 and CDR2 from the germline V gene are LGHNA and YSLEER. This CDR3 has 17 amino acids. CDR3 residues: CASSQDEGLGGPDTQYF. The CDR3 nucleotides are TGCGCCAGCAGCCAAGATGAGGGGTTGGGGGGACCAGATACGCAGTATTTT.

This clonotype was counted many times. The J gene is TRBJ2-5, the V gene TRBV20-1; TRBD1 is a possible D gene (6 bases). CDR3 length: 15 amino acids. The germline V gene has CDR1 DFQATT and CDR2 SNEGSKA (reference sequence). Trimming pared 4 bases from V and 5 bases from J, leaving 20 bases between. CDR3 loop: CSAKKQGGVSETQYF. CDR3 bases: TGCAGTGCTAAGAAACAGGGTGGGGTTTCGGAGACCCAGTACTTC.

The CDR3 protein is CASRRVYQETQYF. The CDR3 DNA sequence: TGTGCCAGCAGGAGGGTATACCAAGAGACCCAGTACTTC. The rearrangement joins TRBV28 to TRBJ2-5; D might be TRBD2 (5 bases). This CDR3 is built from 13 residues. V lost 6 bases to trimming and J lost 0 bases, with 8 bases between them. From germline, CDR1 is MDHEN and CDR2 SYDVKM.

This clonotype was seen only a few times. V and J are TRBV27 and TRBJ1-2, with a possible D match to TRBD1 (5 bases). The CDR3 length is 15 residues. Trimming cost V 4 bases and J 1 base, with 13 bases left between them. CDR1 MNHEY and CDR2 SMNVEV come from the germline V gene (reference sequence). The CDR3 sequence is CASSSFDRVNYGYTF. The CDR3 nucleotides read TGTGCCAGCAGTTCCTTTGACAGAGTTAACTATGGCTACACCTTC.

This clonotype was observed at least ten times. The V gene is TRBV27, the J gene TRBJ2-5; D uncertain. The V end was cut by 4 bases, the J end by 3 bases, with 15 bases between. Germline V gives CDR1 MNHEY, CDR2 SMNVEV (reference sequence). The CDR3 contains 15 residues. The CDR3 here is CASSSDGRKKETQYF. Written as DNA, the CDR3 is TGTGCCAGCAGTTCGGACGGACGGAAAAAAGAGACCCAGTACTTC.

This clonotype has just a few counts. The chain has TRBV6-2 or TRBV6-3 and TRBJ2-5; D perhaps matches TRBD2 (7 bases). Germline V gene sequence: CDR1 MNHEY, CDR2 SVGEGT. This CDR3 has 16 amino acids. The V end was cut by 6 bases, the J end by 5 bases, with 22 bases between. CDR3 amino acids: CASSPHRGQRGETQYF. The CDR3 nucleotides are TGTGCCAGCAGCCCCCACCGAGGACAGCGGGGTGAGACCCAGTACTTC.

This clonotype appeared a few times. One end of the junction is discordant with germline, which a read error may explain. CDR3 nucleotide sequence: TGTGCTAGCAGCTTATCCCCCTTCGCGGCCCAGTACTTC. The encoded protein is CASSLSPFAAQYF. The chain combines TRBV7-7 with TRBJ2-5; D call uncertain. Germline V gene sequence: CDR1 SSHAT, CDR2 FNYEAQ (reference sequence). This CDR3 contains 13 residues.

The chain is built from TRBV20-1 and TRBJ1-5; unclear D gene. Trimming took 6 bases from V and 0 from J, leaving 9 bases between them. From germline, CDR1 is DFQATT and CDR2 SNEGSKA (reference sequence). This CDR3 contains 13 residues. CDR3 protein: CSALSFSNQPQHF. CDR3 DNA: TGCAGTGCCTTATCCTTTAGCAATCAGCCCCAGCATTTT.

In regard to this clonotype: A much larger clone differs from this one at a single base, so this may be a read error. The chain combines TRBV4-3 with TRBJ2-1, with 8 bases identical to TRBD1. The J call is in doubt because the DNA end fits TRBJ2-7 better. The CDR3 contains 15 residues. In germline, CDR1 is LGHNA, CDR2 YSLEER. CDR3 nucleotides: TGCGCCAGCAGCCAAGAGCGGGACAGGTTATACGAGCAGTACTTC. This translates into CASSQERDRLYEQYF.

In the case of this clonotype: This CDR3 is missing its conserved last phenylalanine or tryptophan, likely due to a read error. The chain combines TRBV29-1 with TRBJ2-3, with 7 bases lining up with TRBD1. The V segment lost 1 base and the J segment 2 bases; nucleotides outside the gene matches: 6. Germline V CDR1 and CDR2: SQVTM, ANQGSEA. This CDR3 is 15 amino acids long. The CDR3 loop reads CSVEGDRLITDTQYV. The CDR3 DNA follows: TGCAGCGTTGAAGGGGACAGATTAATCACAGATACGCAGTATGTT.

The V call is TRBV7-9, the J call TRBJ2-3; the match to TRBD2 covers 7 bases. V shed 5 bases, J shed 5 bases, and the junction held 13 bases outside the gene matches. Germline CDR1 SEHNR, CDR2 FQNEAQ (reference sequence). The CDR3 is made up of 16 amino acids. The CDR3 nucleotides read TGTGCCAGCAGCCTAACGACTAGCCCGACTATAGATACGCAGTATTTT. Its translation: CASSLTTSPTIDTQYF.

This clonotype came up once. The chain is built from TRBV29-1 and TRBJ2-4; the D gene is possibly TRBD1 (6 bases). Germline V lookup: CDR1 SQVTM, CDR2 ANQGSEA. The CDR3 is 14 amino acids. With 8 bases removed from V and 6 bases from J, the gap between germline ends came to 20 bases. The CDR3 DNA sequence: TGCAGCCTAAAGACTGCGGAAGGGGGAAACATTCAGTACTTC. This gives the protein CSLKTAEGGNIQYF.

The chain employs TRBV6-6 and TRBJ2-5; TRBD2 aligns across 8 bases. After removal of 5 bases from V and 10 bases from J, the junction contained 12 bases not matched to a gene. Germline CDR1 MNHNY, CDR2 SVGAGI (reference sequence). The CDR3 sequence is 14 residues long. CDR3 nucleotide sequence: TGTGCCAGCAGTGGGCCTGGACTAGCTGAGTACCAGTACTTC. Translation gives CASSGPGLAEYQYF.

This clonotype has just a few counts. The rearrangement joins TRBV12-3 or TRBV12-4 to TRBJ2-6, with D possibly being TRBD1 (6 bases). The ends were cut back, 3 bases at V and 0 bases at J, with 12 bases in the middle. This CDR3 spans 17 amino acids. This chain's CDR3 is CASSFIGTFSGANVLTF. Written as DNA, the CDR3 is TGTGCCAGCAGTTTTATCGGGACATTCTCTGGGGCCAACGTCCTGACTTTC.

This clonotype occurred a few times. This rearrangement joins TRBV7-9 to TRBJ2-3; weak D call: TRBD2 (6 bases). Germline assignment: CDR1 SEHNR and CDR2 FQNEAQ (reference sequence). The CDR3 spans 18 residues. Deletions cut 4 bases from V and 0 bases from J, with 20 bases between. CDR3 bases: TGTGCCAGCAGCTGGGGTCCCGGGACTCATACTAGCACAGATACGCAGTATTTT. Protein: CASSWGPGTHTSTDTQYF.

The V call is TRBV7-9, the J call TRBJ1-1, with a tentative D call TRBD1 (5 bases). Per the germline V gene, CDR1 is SEHNR and CDR2 is FQNEAQ (reference sequence). CDR3 length: 13 residues. V dropped 5 bases and J dropped 4 bases, with 11 bases sitting between them. The CDR3: CASSRTRGTEAFF. The CDR3 DNA is TGTGCCAGCAGCCGGACAAGAGGCACTGAAGCTTTCTTT.

The CDR3 is CASSFGTDEAFF. The CDR3 DNA reads TGTGCCAGCAGCTTCGGGACAGACGAAGCTTTCTTT. The chain has TRBV7-9 and TRBJ1-1, with TRBD1 matching 7 bases. The V gene end was trimmed by 3 bases and the J gene end by 8 bases; junction bases not matched to a gene: 3. Germline CDR1 and CDR2: SEHNR and FQNEAQ (reference sequence). CDR3 length: 12 residues.

The V call is TRBV27, the J call TRBJ2-7; 10 nucleotides match TRBD2. Germline-derived CDR1 and CDR2 are MNHEY and SMNVEV (reference sequence). With 6 bases clipped from V and 3 bases from J, the junction kept 5 bases outside the gene matches. CDR3 length: 14 amino acids. As DNA, the CDR3 is TGTGCCAGCAGGACTAGCGGGTATTACTACGAGCAGTACTTC. It yields the protein CASRTSGYYYEQYF.

The V gene is TRBV28, the J gene TRBJ2-5; D is undetermined. V lost 6 bases and J lost 5, with 16 bases in between. There are 14 residues in the CDR3. CDR1 and CDR2 (germline): MDHEN, SYDVKM. The CDR3, as DNA: TGTGCCAGCAGCTTAAGGACCGTGGTGGAGACCCAGTACTTC. Translated, it gives CASSLRTVVETQYF.